This TCR beta chain was sequenced in a study of neurological immune-mediated disorders. 5'RACE employing 10-nucleotide random UMIs yielded the cDNA. Each CDR3 protein gets one entry after TCRdb re-called the 5' RACE reads with MiXCR. Here the sample spans some 87,000 distinct CDR3 sequences, approximately 6% being singletons. This clonotype was observed at least ten times. As yet, its antigen is unknown. The sample's time point: longitudinal time-point 2. Study-wide results and limits: The study phylogenetically grouped the repertoires of 18 of 34 multiple sclerosis patients into one related-CDR3 cluster, a possible signature. None of the CDR3 amino acid sequences of expanded clones recurred across subjects, suggesting private repertoires in all groups. Expansion of TCR clones was greatest in HTLV-1-associated myelopathy and smallest in multiple sclerosis, where it fell below that of healthy controls.

The CDR3 loop spans 15 amino acids. Germline CDR1 reads SQVTM; CDR2 reads ANQGSEA. Losses at the gene ends were 4 bases for V and 1 base for J; bases not matched to a gene: 4. The TCR sequence derives from a woman aged 60-75 years with multiple sclerosis. J is TRBJ2-4 and V is TRBV29-1, with 10 bases matching TRBD1. The sequenced sample consisted of PBMCs. The CDR3 loop reads CSVAKTGGAKNIQYF. The CDR3 coding sequence is TGCAGCGTTGCCAAGACAGGGGGCGCCAAAAACATTCAGTACTTC. The full variable domain, completed using reference TRBV29-1 and TRBJ2-4, is SAVISQKPSRDICQRGTSLTIQCQVDSQVTMMFWYRQQPGQSLTLIATANQGSEATYESGFVIDKFPISRPNLTFSTLTVSNMSPEDSSIYLCSVAKTGGAKNIQYFGAGTRLSVL.